The entry below describes one T cell receptor (beta chain). Antigen unknown. The data originate from a study of response to subunit inactivated influenza vaccine. This CDR3 spans 13 amino acids. The V gene's germline CDR1 is GTSNPN and CDR2 SVGIG (reference sequence). Trimming cost V 3 bases and J 2 bases, with 10 bases left between them. Study outcomes and limitations: Each seasonal influenza vaccination, the authors suggested, recruits few new T cells.

Via MiXCR, TCRdb re-called the RT-PCR reads, giving one row per CDR3 protein. The table lists 450,000 to 700,000 distinct CDR3 sequences, 14% of them singletons, with around 10% in the top ten. The sample was PBMCs from blood, taken 11 to 12 days after vaccination. The origin of this receptor is a man aged 45-65 years who received an inactivated influenza vaccine. The chain recombines TRBV30 with TRBJ1-2, with D possibly TRBD1 on 6 matching bases. The CDR3 is CAWRGTGNYGYTF. The CDR3 coding sequence is TGTGCCTGGAGAGGAACAGGGAACTATGGCTACACCTTC. The complete variable domain, with remaining parts taken from reference TRBV30 and TRBJ1-2, reads SQTIHQWPATLVQPVGSPLSLECTVEGTSNPNLYWYRQAAGRGLQLLFYSVGIGQISSEVPQNLSASRPQDRQFILSSKKLLLSDSGFYLCAWRGTGNYGYTFGSGTRLTVV.